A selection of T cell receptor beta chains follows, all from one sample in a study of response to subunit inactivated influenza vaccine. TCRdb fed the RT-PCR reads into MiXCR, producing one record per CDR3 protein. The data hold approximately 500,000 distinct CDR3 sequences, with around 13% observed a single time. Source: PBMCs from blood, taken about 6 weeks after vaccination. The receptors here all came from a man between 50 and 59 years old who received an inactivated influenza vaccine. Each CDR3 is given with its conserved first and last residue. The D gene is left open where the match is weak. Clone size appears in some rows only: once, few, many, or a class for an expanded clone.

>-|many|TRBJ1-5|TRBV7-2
TGTGCCAGCAGGACCGGGCAAGGGGGGCCCCAGCATTTT
CASRTGQGGPQHF
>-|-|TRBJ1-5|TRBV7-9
TGTGCCAGCAGCTTAGATGGAGGGGGCAATCAGCCCCAGCATTTT
CASSLDGGGNQPQHF
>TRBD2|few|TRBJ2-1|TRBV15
TGTGCCACCAGCAGACCTATCGGACTAGCGGGAAACTACAATGAGCAGTTCTTC
CATSRPIGLAGNYNEQFF
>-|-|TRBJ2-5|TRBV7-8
TGTGTCAGCAGCCAAACACGACGAGGTCCCTTGTACCAAGAGACCCAGTACTTC
CVSSQTRRGPLYQETQYF
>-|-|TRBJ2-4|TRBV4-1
TGCGCCAGCAGCCAAGAAGGGGGACTTGGACGGAACATTCAGTACTTC
CASSQEGGLGRNIQYF
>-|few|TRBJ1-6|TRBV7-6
TGTGCCAGCAGCTTAGGGTCCTGGTACGGAGAAAATTCACCCCTCCACTTT
CASSLGSWYGENSPLHF
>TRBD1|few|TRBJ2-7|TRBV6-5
TGTGCCAGCAGTTACGAGGGCAGGGGGAGTCACGAGCAGTACTTC
CASSYEGRGSHEQYF
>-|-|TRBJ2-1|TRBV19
TGTGCCAGTAGTGCCGGGACAACCCCGGTCAATGAGCAGTTCTTC
CASSAGTTPVNEQFF
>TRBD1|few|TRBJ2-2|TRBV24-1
TGTGCCACCAGTGATTTGCGGGACAGGTCCACCGGGGAGCTGTTTTTT
CATSDLRDRSTGELFF
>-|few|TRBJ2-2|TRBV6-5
TGTGCCAGCAGTTACTCGTCCGGACTGACCGGGGAGCTGTTTTTT
CASSYSSGLTGELFF
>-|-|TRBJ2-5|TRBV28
TGTGCCAGCAGGGGGGGCGGGATCGGGCAGACCCAGTACTTC
CASRGGGIGQTQYF
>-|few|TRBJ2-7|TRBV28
TGTGCCAGCAGCGCCTTTCTAGGGGACATTTCTGCCTACGAGCAGTACTTC
CASSAFLGDISAYEQYF
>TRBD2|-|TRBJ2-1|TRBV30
TGTGCCTGGAGTGTTGGCAGCGGGGTTTACAATGAGCAGTTCTTC
CAWSVGSGVYNEQFF
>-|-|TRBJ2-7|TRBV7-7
TGTGCCAGCAGCTTAGGGGACGGATCCTACGAGCAGTACTTC
CASSLGDGSYEQYF
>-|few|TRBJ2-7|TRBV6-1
TGTGCCAGCAGGCAGGGATCTAGCTCCTACGAGCAGTACTTC
CASRQGSSSYEQYF
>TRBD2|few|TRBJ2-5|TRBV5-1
TGCGCCAGCAGCTTGGTCGGTAGCGGGGGGCAAGAGACCCAGTACTTC
CASSLVGSGGQETQYF
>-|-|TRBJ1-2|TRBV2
TGTGCCAGCACCCTTATGGGCAGCTATCCGGACTATGGCTACACCTTC
CASTLMGSYPDYGYTF
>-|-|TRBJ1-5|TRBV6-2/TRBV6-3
TGTGCCAGGTCGCAGGAATACTCAGCCAGTCCCCGGGATAGCAATCAGCCCCAGCATTTT
CARSQEYSASPRDSNQPQHF
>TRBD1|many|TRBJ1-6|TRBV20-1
TGCAGTGCCCCCCCCGGGACAGCATTCTATAATTCACCCCTCCACTTT
CSAPPGTAFYNSPLHF
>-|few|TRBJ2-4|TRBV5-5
TGTGCCAGCAGCTTGGGTCCGGGGCGTATAGCCAAAAACATTCAGTACTTC
CASSLGPGRIAKNIQYF
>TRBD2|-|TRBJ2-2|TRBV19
TGTGCCAGTAGTCGGGAGGGCCGTACCGGGGAGCTGTTTTTT
CASSREGRTGELFF
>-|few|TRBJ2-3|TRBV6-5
TGTGCCAGCAGTTACACGGGGAGTGTGAGCACAGATACGCAGTATTTT
CASSYTGSVSTDTQYF